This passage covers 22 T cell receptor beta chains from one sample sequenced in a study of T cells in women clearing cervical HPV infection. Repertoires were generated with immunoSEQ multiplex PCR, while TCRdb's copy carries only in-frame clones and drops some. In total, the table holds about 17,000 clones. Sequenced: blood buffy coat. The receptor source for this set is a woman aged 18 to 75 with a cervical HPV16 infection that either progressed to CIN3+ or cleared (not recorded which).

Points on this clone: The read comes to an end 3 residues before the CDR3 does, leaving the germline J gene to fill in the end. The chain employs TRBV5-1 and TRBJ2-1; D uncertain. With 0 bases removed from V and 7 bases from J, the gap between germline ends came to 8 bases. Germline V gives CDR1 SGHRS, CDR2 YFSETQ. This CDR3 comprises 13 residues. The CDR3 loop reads CASSLGYENEQFF. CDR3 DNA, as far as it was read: TGCGCCAGCAGCTTGGGCTACGAGAATGAG.

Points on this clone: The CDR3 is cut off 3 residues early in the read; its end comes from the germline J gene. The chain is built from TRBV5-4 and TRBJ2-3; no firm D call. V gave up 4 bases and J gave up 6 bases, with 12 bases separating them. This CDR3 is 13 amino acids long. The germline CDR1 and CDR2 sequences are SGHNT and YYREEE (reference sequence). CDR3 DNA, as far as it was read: TGTGCCAGCAGCCCGATATCCGCGGATACG. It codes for CASSPISADT. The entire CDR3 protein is CASSPISADTQYF.

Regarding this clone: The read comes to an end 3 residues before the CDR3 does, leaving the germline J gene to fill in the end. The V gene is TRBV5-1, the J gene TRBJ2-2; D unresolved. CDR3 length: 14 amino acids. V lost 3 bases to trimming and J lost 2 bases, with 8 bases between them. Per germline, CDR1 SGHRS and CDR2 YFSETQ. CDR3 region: CASSSSPNTGELFF. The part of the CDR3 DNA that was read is TGCGCCAGCAGCTCCTCTCCTAACACCGGGGAG.

This CDR3 reads CASSTRQVLYGNTIYF. The part of the CDR3 DNA that was read is TGTGCCAGTAGTACCCGACAGGTTCTGTATGGAAACACC. This chain links TRBV19 with TRBJ1-3, with TRBD1 as a possible D gene (6 bases). The read finishes 3 residues shy of the CDR3 end, and the germline J gene is used to complete it. V was pared by 4 bases and J by 3 bases, with 16 bases between. This CDR3 has 16 residues. Germline CDR1 reads LNHDA; CDR2 reads SQIVND (reference sequence).

The CDR3 sequence is CASSRRAGGNTGELFF. The DNA read from the CDR3 is TGCGCCAGCAGCCGACGGGCGGGCGGTAATACCGGGGAG. The genes are TRBV5-1 and TRBJ2-2; D possibly corresponds to TRBD2 (5 bases). With the read ending 3 residues before the CDR3 end, the germline J gene is used to fill in that end. This CDR3 has 16 residues. Per germline, CDR1 SGHRS and CDR2 YFSETQ. Trimming removed 4 bases from V and 5 bases from J, with 18 bases in between.

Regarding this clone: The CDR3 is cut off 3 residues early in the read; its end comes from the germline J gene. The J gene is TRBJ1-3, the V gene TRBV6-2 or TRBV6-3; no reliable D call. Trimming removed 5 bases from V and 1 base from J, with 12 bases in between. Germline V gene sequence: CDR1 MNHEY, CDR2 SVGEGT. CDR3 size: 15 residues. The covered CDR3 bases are TGTGCCAGCAGTCCCCGGCGGCAATCTGGAAACACC. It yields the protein CASSPRRQSGNT. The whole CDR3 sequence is CASSPRRQSGNTIYF.

The CDR3 sequence: CASSIRAGKERGYTF. Partial CDR3 DNA: TGTGCCAGTAGTATAAGGGCAGGGAAAGAGCGAGGC. This chain connects TRBV19 to TRBJ1-2, with TRBD1 as a possible D gene (5 bases). The read stops 3 residues short of the end of the CDR3; the missing end is completed from the germline J gene. This CDR3 has 15 amino acids. Germline loops: CDR1 LNHDA, CDR2 SQIVND (reference sequence).

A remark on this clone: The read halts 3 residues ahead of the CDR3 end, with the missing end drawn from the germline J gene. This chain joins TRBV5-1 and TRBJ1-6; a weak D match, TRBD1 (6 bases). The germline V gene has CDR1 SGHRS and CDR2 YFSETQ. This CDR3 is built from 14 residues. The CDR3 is CASSLEKGRGTLHF. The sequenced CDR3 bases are TGCGCCAGCAGCTTGGAAAAGGGAAGGGGGACC.

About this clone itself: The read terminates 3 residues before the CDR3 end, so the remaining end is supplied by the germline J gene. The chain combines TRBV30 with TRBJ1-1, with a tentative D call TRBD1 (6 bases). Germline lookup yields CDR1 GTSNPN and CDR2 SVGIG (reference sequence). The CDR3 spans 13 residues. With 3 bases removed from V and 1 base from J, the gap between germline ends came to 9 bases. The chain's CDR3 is CAWRGHPNTEAFF. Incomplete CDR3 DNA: TGTGCCTGGAGGGGACACCCGAACACTGAA.

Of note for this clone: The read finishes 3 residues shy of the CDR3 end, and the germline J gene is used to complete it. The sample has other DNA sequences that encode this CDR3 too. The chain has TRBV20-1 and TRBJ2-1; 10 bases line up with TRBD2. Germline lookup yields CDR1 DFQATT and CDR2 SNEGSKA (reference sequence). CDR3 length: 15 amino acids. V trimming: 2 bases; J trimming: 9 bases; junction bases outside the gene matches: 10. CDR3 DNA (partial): TGCAGTGCTAGAACGTTAAGCGGGAGGGCCGGTGAG. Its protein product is CSARTLSGRAGE. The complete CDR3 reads CSARTLSGRAGEQFF.

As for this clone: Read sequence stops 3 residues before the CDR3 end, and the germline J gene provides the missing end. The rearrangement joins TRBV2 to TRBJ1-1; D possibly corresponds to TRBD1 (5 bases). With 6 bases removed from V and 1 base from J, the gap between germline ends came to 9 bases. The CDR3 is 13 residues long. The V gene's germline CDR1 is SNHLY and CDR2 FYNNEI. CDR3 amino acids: CASRLTGNTEAFF. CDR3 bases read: TGTGCCAGCAGACTAACAGGGAACACTGAA.

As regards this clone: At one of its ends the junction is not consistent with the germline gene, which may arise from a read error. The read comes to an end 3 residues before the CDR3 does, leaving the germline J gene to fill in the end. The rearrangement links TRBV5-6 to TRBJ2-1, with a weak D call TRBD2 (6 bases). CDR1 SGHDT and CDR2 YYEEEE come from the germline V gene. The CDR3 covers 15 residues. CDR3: CASRLDYSSYNEQFF. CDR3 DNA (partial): TGTGCCAGCAGGTTGGACTATAGCTCCTACAATGAG.

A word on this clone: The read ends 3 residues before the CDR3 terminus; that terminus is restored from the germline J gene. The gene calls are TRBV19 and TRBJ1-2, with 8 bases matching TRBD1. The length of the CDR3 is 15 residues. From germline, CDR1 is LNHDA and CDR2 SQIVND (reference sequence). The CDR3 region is CASSTGSTQGDGYTF. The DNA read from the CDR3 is TGTGCCAGTAGTACCGGGTCAACACAGGGGGACGGC.

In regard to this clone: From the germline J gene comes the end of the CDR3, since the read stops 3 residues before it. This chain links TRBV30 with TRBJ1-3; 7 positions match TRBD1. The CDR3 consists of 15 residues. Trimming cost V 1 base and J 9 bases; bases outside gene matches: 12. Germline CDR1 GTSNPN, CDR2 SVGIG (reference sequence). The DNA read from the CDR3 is TGTGCCTGGAGTGCCCGACAGGGCGGCCGGGGCACC. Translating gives CAWSARQGGRGT. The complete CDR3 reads CAWSARQGGRGTIYF.

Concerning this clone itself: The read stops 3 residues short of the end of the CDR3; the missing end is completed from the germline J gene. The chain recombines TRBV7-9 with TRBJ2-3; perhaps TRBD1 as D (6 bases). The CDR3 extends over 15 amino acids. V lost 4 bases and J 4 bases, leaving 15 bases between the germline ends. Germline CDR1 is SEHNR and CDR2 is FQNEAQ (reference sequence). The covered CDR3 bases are TGTGCCAGCAGCTCCACACAGGGTTGGTCAGATACG. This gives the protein CASSSTQGWSDT. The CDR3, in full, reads CASSSTQGWSDTQYF.

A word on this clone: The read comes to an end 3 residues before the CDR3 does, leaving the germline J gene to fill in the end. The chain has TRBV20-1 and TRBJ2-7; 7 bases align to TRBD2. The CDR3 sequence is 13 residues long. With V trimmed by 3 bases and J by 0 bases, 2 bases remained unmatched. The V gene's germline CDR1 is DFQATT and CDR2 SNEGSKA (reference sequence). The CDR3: CSARGGSSYEQYF. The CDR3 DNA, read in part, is TGCAGTGCTAGGGGCGGGAGCTCCTACGAG.

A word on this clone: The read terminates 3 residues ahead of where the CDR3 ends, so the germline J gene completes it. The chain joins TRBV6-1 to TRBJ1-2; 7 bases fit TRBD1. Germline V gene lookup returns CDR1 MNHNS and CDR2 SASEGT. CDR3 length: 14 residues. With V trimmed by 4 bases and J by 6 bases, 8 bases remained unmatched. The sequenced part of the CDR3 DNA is TGTGCCAGCAGTGGACAGGGAGGGTCAGATGGC. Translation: CASSGQGGSDG. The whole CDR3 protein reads CASSGQGGSDGYTF.

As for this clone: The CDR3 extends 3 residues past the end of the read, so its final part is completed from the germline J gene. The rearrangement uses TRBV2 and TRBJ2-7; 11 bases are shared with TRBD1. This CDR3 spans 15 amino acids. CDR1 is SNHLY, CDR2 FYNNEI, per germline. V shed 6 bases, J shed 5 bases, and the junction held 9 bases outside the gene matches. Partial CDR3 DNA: TGTGCCAGCAGATATGCCGGGACAGGGGGACACGAG. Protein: CASRYAGTGGHE. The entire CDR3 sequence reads CASRYAGTGGHEQYF.

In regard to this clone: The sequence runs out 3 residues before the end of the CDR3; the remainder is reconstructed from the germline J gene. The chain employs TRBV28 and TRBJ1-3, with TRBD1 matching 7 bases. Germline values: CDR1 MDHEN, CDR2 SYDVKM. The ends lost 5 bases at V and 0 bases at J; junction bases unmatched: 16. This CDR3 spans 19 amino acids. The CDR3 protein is CASSVTTYRGPSSGNTIYF. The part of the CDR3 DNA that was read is TGTGCCAGCAGTGTCACTACCTACAGGGGACCGAGCTCTGGAAACACC.

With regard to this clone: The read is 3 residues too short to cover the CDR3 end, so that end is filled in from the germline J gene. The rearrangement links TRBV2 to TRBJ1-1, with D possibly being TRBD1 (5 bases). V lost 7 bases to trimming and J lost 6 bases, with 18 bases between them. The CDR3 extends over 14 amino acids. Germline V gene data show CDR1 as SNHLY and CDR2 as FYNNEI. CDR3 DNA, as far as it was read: TGTGCCAGCACCCTCCCAGGGAGTGTCTCTGAA. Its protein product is CASTLPGSVSE. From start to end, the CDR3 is CASTLPGSVSEAFF.

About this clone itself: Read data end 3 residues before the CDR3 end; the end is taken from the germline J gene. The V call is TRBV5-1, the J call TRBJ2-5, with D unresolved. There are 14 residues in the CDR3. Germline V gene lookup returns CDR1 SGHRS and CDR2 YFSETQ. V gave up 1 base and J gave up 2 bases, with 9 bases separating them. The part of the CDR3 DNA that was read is TGCGCCAGCAGCTTGTTCGGGTTACAAGAGACC. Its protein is CASSLFGLQET. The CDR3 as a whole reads CASSLFGLQETQYF. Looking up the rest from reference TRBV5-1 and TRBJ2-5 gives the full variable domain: KAGVTQTPRYLIKTRGQQVTLSCSPISGHRSVSWYQQTPGQGLQFLFEYFSETQRNKGNFPGRFSGRQFSNSRSEMNVSTLELGDSALYLCASSLFGLQETQYFGPGTRLLVL.

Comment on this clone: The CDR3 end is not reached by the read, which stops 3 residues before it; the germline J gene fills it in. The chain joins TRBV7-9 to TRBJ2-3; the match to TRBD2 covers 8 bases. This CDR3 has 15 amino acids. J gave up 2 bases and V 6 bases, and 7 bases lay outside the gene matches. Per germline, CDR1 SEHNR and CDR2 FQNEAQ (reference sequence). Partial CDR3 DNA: TGTGCCAGCAGTTCCCCAGCGGGGGCCACAGATACG. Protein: CASSSPAGATDT. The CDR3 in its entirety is CASSSPAGATDTQYF.